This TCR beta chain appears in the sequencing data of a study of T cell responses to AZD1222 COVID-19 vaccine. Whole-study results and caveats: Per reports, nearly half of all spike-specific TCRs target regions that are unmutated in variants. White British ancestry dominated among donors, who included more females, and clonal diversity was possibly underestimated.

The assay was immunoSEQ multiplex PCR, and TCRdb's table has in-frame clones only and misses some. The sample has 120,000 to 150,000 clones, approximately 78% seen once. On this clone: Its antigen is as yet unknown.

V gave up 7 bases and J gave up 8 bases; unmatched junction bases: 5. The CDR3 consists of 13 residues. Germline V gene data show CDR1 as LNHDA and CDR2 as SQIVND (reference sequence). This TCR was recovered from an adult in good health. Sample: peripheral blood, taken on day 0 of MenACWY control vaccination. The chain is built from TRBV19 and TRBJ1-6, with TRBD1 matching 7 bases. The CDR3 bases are TGTGCCAGTACCATTACAGGGGATTCACCCCTCCACTTT. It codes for CASTITGDSPLHF.